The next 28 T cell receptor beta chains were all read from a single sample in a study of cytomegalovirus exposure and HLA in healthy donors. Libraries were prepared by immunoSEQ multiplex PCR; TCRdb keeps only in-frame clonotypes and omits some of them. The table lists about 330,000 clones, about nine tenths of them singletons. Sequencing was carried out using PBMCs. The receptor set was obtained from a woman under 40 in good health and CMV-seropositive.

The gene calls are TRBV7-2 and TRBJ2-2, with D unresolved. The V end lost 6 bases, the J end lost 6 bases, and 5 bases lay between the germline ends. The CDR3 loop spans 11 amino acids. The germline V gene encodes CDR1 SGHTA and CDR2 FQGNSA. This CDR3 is CASSSPGELFF. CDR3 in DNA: TGTGCCAGCAGTTCTCCCGGGGAGCTGTTTTTT.

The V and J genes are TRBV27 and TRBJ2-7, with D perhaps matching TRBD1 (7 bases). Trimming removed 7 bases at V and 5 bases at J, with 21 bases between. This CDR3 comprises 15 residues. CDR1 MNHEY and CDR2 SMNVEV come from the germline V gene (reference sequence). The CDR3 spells CASKLSAGGPDEQYF. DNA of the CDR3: TGTGCCAGCAAATTATCGGCAGGGGGGCCAGACGAGCAGTACTTC.

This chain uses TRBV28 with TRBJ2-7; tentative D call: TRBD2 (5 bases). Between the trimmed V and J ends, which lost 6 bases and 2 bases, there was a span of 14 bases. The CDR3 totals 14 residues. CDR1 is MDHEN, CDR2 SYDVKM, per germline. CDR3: CASRAGIGPYEQYF. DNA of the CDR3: TGTGCCAGCAGGGCCGGGATAGGGCCCTACGAGCAGTACTTC.

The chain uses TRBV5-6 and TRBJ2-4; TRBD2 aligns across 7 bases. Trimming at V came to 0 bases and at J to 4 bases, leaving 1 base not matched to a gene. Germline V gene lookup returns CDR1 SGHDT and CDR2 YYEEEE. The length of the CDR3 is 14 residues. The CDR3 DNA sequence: TGTGCCAGCAGCTTGGTTAGCGGGAAAAACATTCAGTACTTC. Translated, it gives CASSLVSGKNIQYF.

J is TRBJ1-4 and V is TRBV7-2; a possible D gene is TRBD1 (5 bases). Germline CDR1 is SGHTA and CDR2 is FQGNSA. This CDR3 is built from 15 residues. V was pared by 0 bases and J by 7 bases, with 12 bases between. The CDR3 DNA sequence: TGTGCCAGCAGCTTAGCTTTGGCAGGGAGTGAAAAACTGTTTTTT. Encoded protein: CASSLALAGSEKLFF.

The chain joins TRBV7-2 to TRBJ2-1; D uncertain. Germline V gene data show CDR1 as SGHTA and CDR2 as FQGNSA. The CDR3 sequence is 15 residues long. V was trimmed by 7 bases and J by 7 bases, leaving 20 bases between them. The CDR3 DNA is TGTGCCAGCACCACTCCAGCGTCTGGGTCGAATGAGCAGTTCTTC. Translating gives CASTTPASGSNEQFF.

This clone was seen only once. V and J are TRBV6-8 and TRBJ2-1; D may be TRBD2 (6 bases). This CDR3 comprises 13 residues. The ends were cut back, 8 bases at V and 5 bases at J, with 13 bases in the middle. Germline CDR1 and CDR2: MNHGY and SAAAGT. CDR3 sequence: CASGSGGNNEQFF. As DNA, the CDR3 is TGTGCCAGCGGTAGCGGAGGAAACAATGAGCAGTTCTTC.

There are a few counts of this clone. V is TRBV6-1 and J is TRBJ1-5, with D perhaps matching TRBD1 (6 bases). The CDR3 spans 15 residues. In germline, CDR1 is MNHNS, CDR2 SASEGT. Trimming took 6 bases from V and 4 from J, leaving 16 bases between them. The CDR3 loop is CASRGAGTRNQPQHF. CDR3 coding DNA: TGTGCCAGCAGGGGGGCCGGGACAAGGAATCAGCCCCAGCATTTT.

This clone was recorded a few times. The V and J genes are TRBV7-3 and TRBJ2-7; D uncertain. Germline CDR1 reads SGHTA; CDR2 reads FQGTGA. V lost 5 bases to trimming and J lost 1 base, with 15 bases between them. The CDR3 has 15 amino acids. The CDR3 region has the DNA TGTGCCAGCAGCCAAAGTGCCCAGGTTTCCTACGAGCAGTACTTC. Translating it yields CASSQSAQVSYEQYF.

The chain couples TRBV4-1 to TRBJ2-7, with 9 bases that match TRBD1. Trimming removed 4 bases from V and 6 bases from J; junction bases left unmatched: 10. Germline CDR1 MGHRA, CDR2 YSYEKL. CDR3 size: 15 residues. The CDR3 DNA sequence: TGCGCCAGCAGCCCTGTCGGACAGGGGCTAGTCGAGCAGTACTTC. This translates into CASSPVGQGLVEQYF.

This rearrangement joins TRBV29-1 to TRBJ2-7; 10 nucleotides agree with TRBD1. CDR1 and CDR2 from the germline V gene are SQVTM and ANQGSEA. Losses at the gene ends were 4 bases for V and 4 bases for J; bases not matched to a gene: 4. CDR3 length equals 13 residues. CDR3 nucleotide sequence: TGCAGCGTTGTGGGGACAGGGGCTTACGAGCAGTACTTC. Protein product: CSVVGTGAYEQYF.

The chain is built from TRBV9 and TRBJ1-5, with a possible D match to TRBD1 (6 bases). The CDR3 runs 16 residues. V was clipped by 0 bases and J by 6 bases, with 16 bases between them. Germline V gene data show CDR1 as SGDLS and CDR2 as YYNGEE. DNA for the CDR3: TGTGCCAGCAGCGTAGGGGCAGGGGAAGGGGGTCAGCCCCAGCATTTT. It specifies CASSVGAGEGGQPQHF.

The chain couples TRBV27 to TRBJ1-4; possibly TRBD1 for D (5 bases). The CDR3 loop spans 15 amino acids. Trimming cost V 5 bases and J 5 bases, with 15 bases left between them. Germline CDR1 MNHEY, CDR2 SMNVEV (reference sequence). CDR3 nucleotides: TGTGCCAGCAGTCCCCGGGGGGTGCGGAATGAAAAACTGTTTTTT. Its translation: CASSPRGVRNEKLFF.

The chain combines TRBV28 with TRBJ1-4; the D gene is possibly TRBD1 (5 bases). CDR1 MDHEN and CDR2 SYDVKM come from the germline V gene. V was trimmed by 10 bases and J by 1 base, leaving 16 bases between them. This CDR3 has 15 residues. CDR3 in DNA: TGTGCCACCCGTGAGGGGATAGGAACTAATGAAAAACTGTTTTTT. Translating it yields CATREGIGTNEKLFF.

Written as DNA, the CDR3 is TGTGCCAGCAGTTACTCTGCCAGATCCTTTAATGAAAAACTGTTTTTT. It specifies CASSYSARSFNEKLFF. The J gene is TRBJ1-4, the V gene TRBV6-5; D is uncertain. Germline CDR1 MNHEY, CDR2 SVGAGI. The CDR3 contains 16 residues. V shed 0 bases and J shed 4 bases, with 12 bases lying between them.

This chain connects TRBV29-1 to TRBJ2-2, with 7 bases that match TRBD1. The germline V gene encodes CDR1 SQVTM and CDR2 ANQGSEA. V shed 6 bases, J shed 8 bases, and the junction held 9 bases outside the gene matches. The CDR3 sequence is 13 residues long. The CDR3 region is CSVPGQKVGELFF. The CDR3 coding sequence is TGCAGCGTACCGGGACAGAAAGTTGGGGAGCTGTTTTTT.

The CDR3 coding sequence is TGTGCCAGCAGCTTGAAACGTACATTCTATGGCTACACCTTC. Amino acid sequence: CASSLKRTFYGYTF. The J gene is TRBJ1-2, the V gene TRBV5-6; D is unclear. CDR3 length: 14 amino acids. CDR1 is SGHDT, CDR2 YYEEEE, per germline. V dropped 1 base and J dropped 4 bases, with 11 bases sitting between them.

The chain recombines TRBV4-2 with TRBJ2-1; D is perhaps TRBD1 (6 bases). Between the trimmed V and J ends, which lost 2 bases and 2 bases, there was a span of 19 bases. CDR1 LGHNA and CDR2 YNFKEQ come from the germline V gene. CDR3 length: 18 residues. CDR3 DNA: TGTGCCAGCAGCCAAACCGGCGAACGGGACACCCCCTACAATGAGCAGTTCTTC. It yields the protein CASSQTGERDTPYNEQFF.

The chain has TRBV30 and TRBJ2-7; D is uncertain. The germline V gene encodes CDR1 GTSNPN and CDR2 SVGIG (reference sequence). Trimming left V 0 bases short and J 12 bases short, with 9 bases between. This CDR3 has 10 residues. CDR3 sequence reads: CAWSVEAVYF. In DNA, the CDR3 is TGTGCCTGGAGTGTCGAGGCGGTGTACTTC.

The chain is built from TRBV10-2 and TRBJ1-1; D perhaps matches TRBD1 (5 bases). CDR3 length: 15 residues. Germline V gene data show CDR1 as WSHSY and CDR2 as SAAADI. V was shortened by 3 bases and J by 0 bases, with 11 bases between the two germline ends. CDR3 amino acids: CASSERRGMNTEAFF. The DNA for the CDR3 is TGCGCCAGCAGTGAACGTCGGGGGATGAACACTGAAGCTTTCTTT.

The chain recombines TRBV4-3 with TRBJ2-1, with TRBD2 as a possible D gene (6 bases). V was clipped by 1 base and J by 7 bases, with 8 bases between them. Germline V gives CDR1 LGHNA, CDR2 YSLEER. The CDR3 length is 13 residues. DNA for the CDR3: TGCGCCAGCAGCCAAGTAAGCGGGAATGAGCAGTTCTTC. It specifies CASSQVSGNEQFF.

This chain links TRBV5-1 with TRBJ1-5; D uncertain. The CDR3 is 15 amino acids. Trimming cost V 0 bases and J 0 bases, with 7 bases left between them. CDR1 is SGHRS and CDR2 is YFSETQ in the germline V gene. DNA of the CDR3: TGCGCCAGCAGCTTGGACCCTTATAGCAATCAGCCCCAGCATTTT. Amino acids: CASSLDPYSNQPQHF. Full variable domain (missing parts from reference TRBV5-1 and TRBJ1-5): KAGVTQTPRYLIKTRGQQVTLSCSPISGHRSVSWYQQTPGQGLQFLFEYFSETQRNKGNFPGRFSGRQFSNSRSEMNVSTLELGDSALYLCASSLDPYSNQPQHFGDGTRLSIL.

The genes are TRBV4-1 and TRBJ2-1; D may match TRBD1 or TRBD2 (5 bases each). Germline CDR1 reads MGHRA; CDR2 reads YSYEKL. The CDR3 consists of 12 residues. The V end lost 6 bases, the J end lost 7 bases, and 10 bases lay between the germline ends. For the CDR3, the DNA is TGCGCCAGCAGTGTGGGACGGAATGAGCAGTTCTTC. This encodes CASSVGRNEQFF.

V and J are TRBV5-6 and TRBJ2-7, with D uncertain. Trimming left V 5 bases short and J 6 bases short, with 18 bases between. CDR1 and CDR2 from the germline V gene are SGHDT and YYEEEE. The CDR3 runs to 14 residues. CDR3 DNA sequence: TGTGCCAGCAGAAATAACGCCCCAGAGGCCGAGCAGTACTTC. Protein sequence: CASRNNAPEAEQYF.

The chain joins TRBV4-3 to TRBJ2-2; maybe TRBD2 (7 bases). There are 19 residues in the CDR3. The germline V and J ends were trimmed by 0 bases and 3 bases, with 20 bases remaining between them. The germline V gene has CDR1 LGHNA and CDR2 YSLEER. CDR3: CASSQESGGARADTGELFF. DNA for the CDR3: TGCGCCAGCAGCCAAGAGTCTGGGGGGGCCAGGGCGGACACCGGGGAGCTGTTTTTT.

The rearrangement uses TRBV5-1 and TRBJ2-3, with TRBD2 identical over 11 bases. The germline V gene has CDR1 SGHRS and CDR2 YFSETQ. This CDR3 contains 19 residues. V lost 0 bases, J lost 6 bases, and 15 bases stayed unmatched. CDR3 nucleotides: TGCGCCAGCAGCTTGGGCCCATCAGGGTGGACTAGCGGGCGCGATACGCAGTATTTT. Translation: CASSLGPSGWTSGRDTQYF.

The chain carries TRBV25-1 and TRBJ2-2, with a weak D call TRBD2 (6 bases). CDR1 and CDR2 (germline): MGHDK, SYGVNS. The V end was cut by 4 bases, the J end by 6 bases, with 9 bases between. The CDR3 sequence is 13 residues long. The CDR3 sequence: CASSVTGAGELFF. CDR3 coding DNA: TGTGCCAGCAGTGTAACGGGGGCCGGGGAGCTGTTTTTT.

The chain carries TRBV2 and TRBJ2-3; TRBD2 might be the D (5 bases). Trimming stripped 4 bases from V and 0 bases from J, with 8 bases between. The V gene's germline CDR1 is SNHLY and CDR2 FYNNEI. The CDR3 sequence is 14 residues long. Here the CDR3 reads CASSARESTDTQYF. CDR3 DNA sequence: TGTGCCAGCAGTGCGAGGGAAAGCACAGATACGCAGTATTTT.